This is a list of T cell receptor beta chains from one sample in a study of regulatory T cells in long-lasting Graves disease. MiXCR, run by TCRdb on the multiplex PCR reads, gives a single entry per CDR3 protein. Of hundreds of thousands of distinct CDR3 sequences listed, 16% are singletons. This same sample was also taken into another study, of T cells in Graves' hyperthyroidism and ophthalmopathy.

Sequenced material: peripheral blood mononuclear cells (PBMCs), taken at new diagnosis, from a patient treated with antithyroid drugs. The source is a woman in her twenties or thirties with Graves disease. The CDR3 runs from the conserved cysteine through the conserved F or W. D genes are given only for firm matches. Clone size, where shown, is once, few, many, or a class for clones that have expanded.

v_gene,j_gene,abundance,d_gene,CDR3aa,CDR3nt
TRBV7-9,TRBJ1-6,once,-,CASSVTGPLHF,TGTGCCAGCAGCGTTACAGGACCCCTCCACTTT
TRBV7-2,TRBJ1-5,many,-,CASSSTSYSNQPQHF,TGTGCCAGCAGCTCCACAAGTTATAGCAATCAGCCCCAGCATTTT
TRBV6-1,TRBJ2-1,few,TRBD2,CASSDGLAGGGEQFF,TGTGCCAGCAGTGACGGACTAGCGGGAGGTGGTGAGCAGTTCTTC
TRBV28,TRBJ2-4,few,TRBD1,CATRYTGGRFSKNIQYF,TGTGCCACCCGTTACACAGGGGGAAGGTTTTCCAAAAACATTCAGTACTTC
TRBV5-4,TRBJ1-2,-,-,CASSLGREPGHTF,TGTGCCAGCAGCTTGGGACGGGAGCCAGGCCACACCTTC
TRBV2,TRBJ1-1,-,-,CASSESDLQTSTEAFF,TGTGCCAGCAGTGAATCCGACCTCCAAACAAGCACTGAAGCTTTCTTT
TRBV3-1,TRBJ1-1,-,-,CASSQGVEAFF,TGTGCCAGCAGCCAGGGGGTTGAAGCTTTCTTT
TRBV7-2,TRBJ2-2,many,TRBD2,CASRLAGGSAGELFF,TGTGCCAGCAGACTAGCGGGAGGGTCTGCCGGGGAGCTGTTTTTT
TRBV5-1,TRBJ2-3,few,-,CASSSGTSLDTQYF,TGCGCCAGCAGCTCCGGGACAAGCCTGGATACGCAGTATTTT
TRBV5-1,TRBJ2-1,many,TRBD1,CASSSGQWSYNEQFF,TGCGCCAGCAGCTCGGGACAGTGGTCCTACAATGAGCAGTTCTTC
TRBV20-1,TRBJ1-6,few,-,CSAPQDYNSPLHF,TGCAGTGCACCCCAGGACTATAATTCACCCCTCCACTTT
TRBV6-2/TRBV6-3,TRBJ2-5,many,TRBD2,CASSEGLAGEALPGETQYF,TGTGCCAGCAGTGAAGGACTAGCGGGAGAAGCGTTACCGGGAGAGACCCAGTACTTC
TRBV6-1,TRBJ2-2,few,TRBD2,CASRGGDLTGELFF,TGTGCCAGCCGGGGGGGGGACCTGACCGGGGAGCTGTTTTTT
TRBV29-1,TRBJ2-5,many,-,CSVEIFGQKETQYF,TGCAGCGTTGAAATTTTCGGCCAGAAAGAGACCCAGTACTTC
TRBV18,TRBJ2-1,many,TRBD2,CASSPPSGRAWAQFF,TGTGCCAGCTCACCACCCAGCGGGAGGGCCTGGGCGCAGTTCTTC
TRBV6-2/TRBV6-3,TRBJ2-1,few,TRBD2,CASSYSNPAGIYNEQFF,TGTGCCAGCAGTTACTCGAATCCAGCGGGAATCTACAATGAGCAGTTCTTC
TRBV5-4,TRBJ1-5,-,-,CASSLKGGGVDQPQHF,TGTGCCAGCAGCTTGAAAGGCGGGGGTGTGGATCAGCCCCAGCATTTT
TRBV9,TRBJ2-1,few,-,CASSGREIGYNEQFF,TGTGCCAGCAGCGGACGAGAGATAGGGTACAATGAGCAGTTCTTC
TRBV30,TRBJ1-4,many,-,CAWSDPAWKLFF,TGTGCCTGGAGTGACCCGGCGTGGAAACTGTTTTTT
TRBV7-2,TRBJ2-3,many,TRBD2,CASSLEGGSTDTQYF,TGTGCCAGCAGCTTAGAAGGCGGGAGTACAGATACGCAGTATTTT
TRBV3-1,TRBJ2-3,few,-,CASSLPQRTDTQYF,TGTGCCAGCAGCCTGCCCCAGCGCACAGATACGCAGTATTTT
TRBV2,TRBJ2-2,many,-,CASTGRVNTGELFF,TGTGCCAGCACCGGGCGTGTTAACACCGGGGAGCTGTTTTTT
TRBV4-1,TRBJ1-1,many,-,CASSGVYTEAFF,TGCGCCAGCAGCGGGGTGTACACTGAAGCTTTCTTT